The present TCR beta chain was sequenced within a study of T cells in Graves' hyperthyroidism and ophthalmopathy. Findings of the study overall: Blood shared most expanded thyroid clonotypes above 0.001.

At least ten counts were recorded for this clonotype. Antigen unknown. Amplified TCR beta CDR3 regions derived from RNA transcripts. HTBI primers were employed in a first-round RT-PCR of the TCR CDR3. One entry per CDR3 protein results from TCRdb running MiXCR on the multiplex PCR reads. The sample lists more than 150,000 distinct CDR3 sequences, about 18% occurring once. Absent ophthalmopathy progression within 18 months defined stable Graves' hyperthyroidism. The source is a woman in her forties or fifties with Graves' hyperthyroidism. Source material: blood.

CDR3: CASSIGMAGTDTQYF. CDR3 in DNA: TGTGCCAGTAGTATAGGAATGGCTGGCACAGATACGCAGTATTTT. The rearrangement uses TRBV19 and TRBJ2-3; D is unresolved. The germline V and J ends were trimmed by 1 base and 1 base, with 9 bases remaining between them. The germline gives CDR1 LNHDA, CDR2 SQIVND (reference sequence). The CDR3 has 15 amino acids.